Below, 3 T cell receptor beta chains from the same sample are listed, as sequenced in a study of T cell repertoires in cytomegalovirus infection. TCRdb re-called the reads through MiXCR, storing one row per CDR3 protein. The sample lists more than 350,000 distinct CDR3 sequences; approximately 32% were seen once. Input material: PBMCs. These receptors were taken from a human donor in good health (CMV status not recorded). Some clones in this sample may be carry-over from other donors' samples.

This clonotype has more than one count but fewer than ten. V and J are TRBV18 and TRBJ2-5; no reliable D call. The CDR3 is made up of 14 amino acids. Trimming left V 2 bases short and J 3 bases short, with 10 bases between. Germline values: CDR1 KGHSH, CDR2 LQKENI. The CDR3 protein is CASSPGIKEETQYF. CDR3 sequence (DNA): TGTGCCAGCTCACCAGGTATAAAGGAAGAGACCCAGTACTTC. Full variable domain (remainder filled in from reference TRBV18 and TRBJ2-5): NAGVMQNPRHLVRRRGQEARLRCSPMKGHSHVYWYRQLPEEGLKFMVYLQKENIIDESGMPKERFSAEFPKEGPSILRIQQVVRGDSAAYFCASSPGIKEETQYFGPGTRLLVL.

The rearrangement uses TRBV9 and TRBJ2-3; 8 positions agree with TRBD1. The germline V gene has CDR1 SGDLS and CDR2 YYNGEE. Losses at the gene ends were 1 base for V and 6 bases for J; bases not matched to a gene: 19. This CDR3 spans 19 amino acids. The CDR3 bases are TGTGCCAGCAGCGTACGATACCTGTCACAGGGGGATAGGGCCGATACGCAGTATTTT. Translation gives CASSVRYLSQGDRADTQYF.

V usage is TRBV7-9 and J usage is TRBJ2-7; either TRBD1 or TRBD2 may fit D (5 bases each). V lost 1 base to trimming and J lost 2 bases, with 12 bases between them. Germline assignment: CDR1 SEHNR and CDR2 FQNEAQ (reference sequence). The CDR3 runs to 15 residues. Here the CDR3 DNA reads TGTGCCAGCAGCTTAGGGGGACGGCCTGCCTACGAGCAGTACTTC. This codes for CASSLGGRPAYEQYF.